The table lists the clone carrying this T cell receptor beta chain with many counts. TCRbeta library construction was performed incorporating unique molecular identifiers. One entry per CDR3 protein results from TCRdb running MiXCR on the PCR reads. The sample holds about 370,000 distinct CDR3 sequences, just over 20% seen once. The data derive from a study of T-cell reconstitution after alpha-beta-depleted transplantation in children. Trimming took 5 bases from V and 5 from J, leaving 17 bases between them. This CDR3 comprises 14 residues. Germline V CDR1 and CDR2: SGHKS, YYEKEE (reference sequence).

This chain joins TRBV5-5 and TRBJ2-7; TRBD2 is a possible D gene (6 bases). The receptor's source is a human donor who donated a stem cell graft to a child with acute myeloid leukemia. The material was PBMCs from the stem cell graft donor, obtained from the stem cell graft. The CDR3 loop is CASRQQEGTHEQYF. The CDR3 region has the DNA TGTGCCAGCAGGCAGCAGGAGGGGACCCACGAGCAGTACTTC. Full variable domain (remainder filled in from reference TRBV5-5 and TRBJ2-7): DAGVTQSPTHLIKTRGQQVTLRCSPISGHKSVSWYQQVLGQGPQFIFQYYEKEERGRGNFPDRFSARQFPNYSSELNVNALLLGDSALYLCASRQQEGTHEQYFGPGTRLTVT.